These T cell receptor beta chains were read from a single sample in a study of cytomegalovirus exposure and HLA in healthy donors. The method was immunoSEQ multiplex PCR; TCRdb's version includes in-frame clones alone and lacks a portion of them. This table has 130,000 to 150,000 clones, roughly 80% appearing once. Material for sequencing was PBMCs. Receptors originate from a woman in her 40s in good health and CMV-seropositive. The CDR3 runs from the conserved cysteine through the conserved F or W. The D gene is left open where the match is weak. A row's size may be missing; if present it is once, few, many or a size class.

d_call j_call v_call clone_size cdr3_aa cdr3_nt
- TRBJ1-4 TRBV2 - CAGQGGPGEKLFF TGTGCCGGCCAGGGAGGTCCCGGGGAAAAACTGTTTTTT
- TRBJ1-5 TRBV4-3 few CASSRDWGDFNQPQHF TGCGCCAGCAGCCGGGACTGGGGGGACTTCAATCAGCCCCAGCATTTT
- TRBJ2-2 TRBV5-1 - CASSLAANTGELFF TGCGCCAGCAGCTTGGCTGCGAACACCGGGGAGCTGTTTTTT
- TRBJ1-5 TRBV2 few CASKPGGFQPQHF TGTGCCAGCAAACCCGGGGGTTTTCAGCCCCAGCATTTT
- TRBJ2-3 TRBV2 - CASSVGGTGTDTQYF TGTGCCAGCAGTGTTGGTGGTACAGGCACAGATACGCAGTATTTT
- TRBJ2-5 TRBV10-3 - CAISRPGEETQYF TGTGCCATCAGCCGCCCAGGGGAGGAGACCCAGTACTTC
- TRBJ2-3 TRBV5-1 - CASSLAAGDTQYF TGCGCCAGCAGCTTGGCGGCGGGGGATACGCAGTATTTT
TRBD1 TRBJ1-5 TRBV28 - CASSSGQGNGQPQHF TGTGCCAGCAGCTCCGGACAGGGCAACGGACAGCCCCAGCATTTT
- TRBJ2-3 TRBV21-1 - CASSPGTGDHSTDTQYF TGTGCCAGCAGCCCAGGGACAGGGGATCATAGCACAGATACGCAGTATTTT
- TRBJ1-5 TRBV10-2 - CASSDHSTGNQPQHF TGCGCCAGCAGCGACCATTCTACAGGGAATCAGCCCCAGCATTTT
TRBD2 TRBJ2-5 TRBV11-2 - CASSSTSGRAGETQYF TGTGCCAGCAGCTCGACTAGCGGGAGGGCCGGAGAGACCCAGTACTTC
- TRBJ1-1 TRBV6-1 - CASRGGRSTEAFF TGTGCCAGCCGGGGGGGGAGAAGCACTGAAGCTTTCTTT
TRBD2 TRBJ2-7 TRBV5-1 - CASSLELAGGIYEQYF TGCGCCAGCAGCTTGGAGTTAGCGGGCGGAATCTACGAGCAGTACTTC
TRBD2 TRBJ2-3 TRBV4-3 once CASSQDRLASTDTQYF TGCGCCAGCAGCCAAGATAGACTAGCTTCAACAGATACGCAGTATTTT
- TRBJ2-1 TRBV27 - CASSGQSSYNEQFF TGTGCCAGCAGTGGGCAGAGCTCCTACAATGAGCAGTTCTTC
TRBD1 TRBJ2-7 TRBV4-2 - CASSQRTGLYEQYF TGTGCCAGCAGCCAACGGACAGGGCTCTACGAGCAGTACTTC
- TRBJ1-4 TRBV2 once CASGREDEKLFF TGTGCCAGCGGGAGGGAAGATGAAAAACTGTTTTTT
- TRBJ2-2 TRBV30 - CAQSFRATGELFF TGTGCCCAGAGTTTCAGGGCCACCGGGGAGCTGTTTTTT
- TRBJ1-1 TRBV10-2 - CASSDRAGAVEAFF TGCGCCAGCAGTGACAGGGCGGGGGCAGTTGAAGCTTTCTTT
- TRBJ1-2 TRBV7-2 - CASSLAGNRERGYTF TGTGCCAGCAGCTTAGCGGGAAACAGGGAAAGGGGCTACACCTTC
TRBD1 TRBJ1-2 TRBV28 - CASSSRDRGSYGYTF TGTGCCAGCAGCAGCCGGGACAGGGGATCTTATGGCTACACCTTC
- TRBJ2-2 TRBV19 many CASSTLAAPTGELFF TGTGCCAGTAGTACACTAGCCGCGCCAACCGGGGAGCTGTTTTTT